This TCR beta chain was retrieved from a study of regulatory T cells in long-lasting Graves disease. Study findings and constraints: For persistent Graves' patients, TCR diversity was lower than for newly diagnosed ones. Under persistent disease, TRBV28, TRBJ1-2 and TRBJ2-5 were used preferentially.

Time point: persistent/refractory GD, antithyroid drugs over 5 years with positive TRAb. There was RNA extracted from PBMCs, and the TCR library was made from it. Xi'an, China, was home to the endocrinology department that provided patients. CDR3 regions were amplified by Arm-PCR using iRepertoire HTBI primers to build TCR beta libraries. Under the authors' procedure: Identified segments across samples numbered about 60 TRBV and roughly 15 TRBJ. MiXCR, run by TCRdb on the multiplex PCR reads, gives a single entry per CDR3 protein. TCRdb, not the authors, supplied the V and J calls. The sample has roughly 700,000 distinct CDR3 sequences; approximately 31% are singletons. On this clonotype itself: Its antigen is undetermined.

This CDR3 contains 14 residues. The V gene's germline CDR1 is PRHDT and CDR2 FYEKMQ (reference sequence). Trimming cost V 1 base and J 0 bases, with 7 bases left between them. The sequencing used peripheral blood mononuclear cells (PBMCs), collected when the disease was refractory, from a patient treated with antithyroid drugs. The source of this sequence is a female donor with Graves disease. The chain carries TRBV13 and TRBJ2-7; a weak D match, TRBD1 (5 bases). The CDR3 spells CASSLVQASYEQYF. In DNA form, the CDR3 reads TGTGCCAGCAGCTTAGTACAGGCCTCCTACGAGCAGTACTTC. Drawing the rest from reference TRBV13 and TRBJ2-7, the complete variable domain is AAGVIQSPRHLIKEKRETATLKCYPIPRHDTVYWYQQGPGQDPQFLISFYEKMQSDKGSIPDRFSAQQFSDYHSELNMSSLELGDSALYFCASSLVQASYEQYFGPGTRLTVT.